Shown below are 27 T cell receptor beta chains from a single sample sequenced in a study of T cells in Graves' hyperthyroidism and ophthalmopathy. The TCR beta CDR3 regions underwent amplification using RNA transcripts as the source. The TCR CDR3 first-round RT-PCR relied on the HTBI primer set. TCRdb used MiXCR to reprocess the multiplex PCR reads, holding one entry per CDR3 protein. The table shows around 380,000 distinct CDR3 sequences, with 13% occurring only once. The specimen was blood. The receptors come from a young man with Graves' hyperthyroidism that later progressed to Graves' ophthalmopathy.

This clonotype was detected many times. The chain couples TRBV18 to TRBJ1-1; 8 bases match TRBD1. This CDR3 comprises 14 residues. CDR1 is KGHSH and CDR2 is LQKENI in the germline V gene. With V trimmed by 5 bases and J by 5 bases, 7 bases remained unmatched. CDR3 sequence (DNA): TGTGCCAGCTCAGGGGACAGGAAAGGTACTGAAGCTTTCTTT. Translating gives CASSGDRKGTEAFF. Based on the CDR3 plus reference TRBV18 and TRBJ1-1, the full variable domain is NAGVMQNPRHLVRRRGQEARLRCSPMKGHSHVYWYRQLPEEGLKFMVYLQKENIIDESGMPKERFSAEFPKEGPSILRIQQVVRGDSAAYFCASSGDRKGTEAFFGQGTRLTVV.

The CDR3 spells CASSYSQGRVTF. The CDR3 nucleotides read TGTGCCAGCAGCTATTCACAGGGGAGGGTTACCTTC. The chain joins TRBV11-2 to TRBJ1-2, with TRBD1 identical over 7 bases. CDR1 and CDR2 (germline): SGHAT, FQNNGV. The CDR3 loop spans 12 amino acids. Trimming at V came to 4 bases and at J to 14 bases, leaving 10 bases not matched to a gene.

This clonotype was seen repeatedly, ten times or more. The chain is built from TRBV3-1 and TRBJ1-1; D not certain. V lost 6 bases to trimming and J lost 1 base, with 12 bases between them. From germline, CDR1 is LGHDT and CDR2 YNNKEL (reference sequence). This CDR3 contains 14 residues. The CDR3 here is CASSPVAWNTEAFF. CDR3 coding DNA: TGTGCCAGCAGTCCGGTGGCATGGAACACTGAAGCTTTCTTT.

This clonotype has only a few counts. The chain links TRBV6-5 to TRBJ2-7, with a weak D call TRBD2 (5 bases). CDR1 is MNHEY and CDR2 is SVGAGI in the germline V gene. Trimming left V 1 base short and J 1 base short, with 11 bases between. This CDR3 is built from 15 residues. The CDR3 reads CASSYYRTSSYEQYF. CDR3 coding DNA: TGTGCCAGCAGTTACTATCGGACTTCGTCCTACGAGCAGTACTTC.

This chain connects TRBV15 to TRBJ2-5; D gene ambiguous. CDR3 length equals 14 residues. Trimming cost V 1 base and J 3 bases, with 9 bases left between them. CDR1 LNHNV and CDR2 YYDKDF come from the germline V gene (reference sequence). The CDR3 DNA sequence: TGTGCCACCAGCAGAGTAGACCGAAAAGAGACCCAGTACTTC. Its translation: CATSRVDRKETQYF.

This clonotype was seen a few times. This rearrangement joins TRBV5-1 to TRBJ1-2; TRBD1 matches at 9 bases. The J segment lost 7 bases and the V segment lost 6 bases, leaving 16 bases of the junction unmatched. CDR1 is SGHRS and CDR2 is YFSETQ in the germline V gene. CDR3 length: 16 residues. The DNA for the CDR3 is TGCGCCAGCAAGCCGGGACAGGGTAAAGTTTTGGGTGGCTACACCTTC. As protein: CASKPGQGKVLGGYTF.

This clonotype was seen ten or more times. This chain connects TRBV7-8 to TRBJ1-5; D not certain. CDR1 SGHVS and CDR2 FQNEAQ come from the germline V gene. This CDR3 has 15 amino acids. Trimming removed 3 bases from V and 4 bases from J, with 13 bases in between. CDR3 residues: CASSLGSGRNQPQHF. CDR3 in DNA: TGTGCCAGCAGCTTGGGGTCCGGGCGGAATCAGCCCCAGCATTTT. Using reference TRBV7-8 and TRBJ1-5 for the parts outside the CDR3, the full variable domain is GAGVSQSPRYKVAKRGQDVALRCDPISGHVSLFWYQQALGQGPEFLTYFQNEAQLDKSGLPSDRFFAERPEGSVSTLKIQRTQQEDSAVYLCASSLGSGRNQPQHFGDGTRLSIL.

This chain links TRBV6-2 or TRBV6-3 with TRBJ2-5; TRBD2 aligns across 9 bases. The CDR3 has 17 residues. Germline-derived CDR1 and CDR2 are MNHEY and SVGEGT. After removal of 2 bases from V and 1 base from J, the junction contained 8 bases not matched to a gene. The DNA for the CDR3 is TGTGCCAGCAGTTACCGAGGCGGGGGGGGCCCCCAAGAGACCCAGTACTTC. This gives the protein CASSYRGGGGPQETQYF.

DNA for the CDR3: TGCAGTGCTAACGACCCCTACGAGCAGTACTTC. It codes for CSANDPYEQYF. V and J are TRBV20-1 and TRBJ2-7; unclear D gene. V lost 4 bases, J lost 2 bases, and 6 bases lay in between. There are 11 residues in the CDR3. Germline V CDR1 and CDR2: DFQATT, SNEGSKA (reference sequence).

This clonotype showed up many times. This chain connects TRBV11-2 to TRBJ1-5; D gene unclear. The CDR3 length is 14 residues. Germline-derived CDR1 and CDR2 are SGHAT and FQNNGV. V dropped 1 base and J dropped 9 bases, with 13 bases sitting between them. CDR3 in amino acids: CASSLAPTTRPQHF. Here the CDR3 DNA reads TGTGCCAGCAGCTTAGCCCCGACAACAAGGCCCCAGCATTTT.

The chain couples TRBV4-2 to TRBJ1-2; 7 nucleotides align to TRBD1. The CDR3 is 15 amino acids. The trim removed 4 bases at V and 4 bases at J, leaving 9 bases unmatched. Germline V gene sequence: CDR1 LGHNA, CDR2 YNFKEQ. The CDR3 loop is CASSPGTAWSYGYTF. DNA of the CDR3: TGTGCCAGCAGCCCCGGGACAGCTTGGTCCTATGGCTACACCTTC.

The rearrangement uses TRBV6-1 and TRBJ2-6; D possibly corresponds to TRBD1 (6 bases). Looked up from germline, CDR1 is MNHNS and CDR2 is SASEGT. The CDR3 extends over 18 amino acids. V was cut by 2 bases and J by 0 bases, with 14 bases left in between. The CDR3 coding sequence is TGTGCCAGCAGTGAAAGGGACACTGAAATCTCTGGGGCCAACGTCCTGACTTTC. Its protein product is CASSERDTEISGANVLTF.

This clonotype was seen repeatedly, ten times or more. The chain couples TRBV10-3 to TRBJ1-5, with D possibly being TRBD1 (5 bases). This CDR3 contains 13 residues. V was clipped by 4 bases and J by 5 bases, with 9 bases between them. The germline CDR1 and CDR2 sequences are ENHRY and SYGVKD. The CDR3 loop reads CAISALQDQPQHF. In DNA form, the CDR3 reads TGTGCCATCAGTGCCTTACAGGATCAGCCCCAGCATTTT.

The table lists this clonotype with many counts. This rearrangement joins TRBV11-2 to TRBJ2-7; weak D call: TRBD2 (5 bases). This CDR3 is 16 amino acids long. Germline V gene sequence: CDR1 SGHAT, CDR2 FQNNGV. The V end was cut by 1 base, the J end by 3 bases, with 16 bases between. In nucleotides, the CDR3 is TGTGCCAGCAGCTTAGCCCCCCCCGCCGGGAACTACGAGCAGTACTTC. It translates to CASSLAPPAGNYEQYF. The variable domain in full, completed from reference TRBV11-2 and TRBJ2-7, reads EAGVAQSPRYKIIEKRQSVAFWCNPISGHATLYWYQQILGQGPKLLIQFQNNGVVDDSQLPKDRFSAERLKGVDSTLKIQPAKLEDSAVYLCASSLAPPAGNYEQYFGPGTRLTVT.

The sample holds many counts of this clonotype. The chain has TRBV28 and TRBJ1-4; no definite D call. Germline V lookup: CDR1 MDHEN, CDR2 SYDVKM. V was shortened by 5 bases and J by 0 bases, with 7 bases between the two germline ends. This CDR3 is built from 14 residues. CDR3: CASSTVATNEKLFF. The DNA of the CDR3 is TGTGCCAGCAGTACCGTTGCAACTAATGAAAAACTGTTTTTT.

This clonotype was counted a few times. This chain uses TRBV6-1 with TRBJ2-3, with a tentative D call TRBD2 (5 bases). The V gene lost 5 bases and the J gene lost 4 bases, with 13 bases spanning the gap. Germline assignment: CDR1 MNHNS and CDR2 SASEGT. This CDR3 is built from 14 residues. CDR3 nucleotide sequence: TGTGCCAGCAGTTATAGCGCTGGGGCAGATACGCAGTATTTT. This translates into CASSYSAGADTQYF.

This clonotype came up many times. The chain joins TRBV6-1 to TRBJ1-5; a weak D match, TRBD1 (6 bases). Germline V gene data show CDR1 as MNHNS and CDR2 as SASEGT. This CDR3 is built from 15 residues. The V gene lost 5 bases and the J gene lost 0 bases, with 11 bases spanning the gap. CDR3 sequence reads: CASSLYRASNQPQHF. The CDR3 DNA reads as TGTGCCAGCAGTCTCTACAGGGCTAGCAATCAGCCCCAGCATTTT.

This clonotype was seen only once. The chain is built from TRBV18 and TRBJ1-5; unclear D gene. Trimming cost V 0 bases and J 2 bases, with 17 bases left between them. The CDR3 extends over 18 amino acids. CDR1 and CDR2 from the germline V gene are KGHSH and LQKENI. As DNA, the CDR3 is TGTGCCAGCTCACCACCAGGGTGGTCTCTAGTAGGCAATCAGCCCCAGCATTTT. This gives the protein CASSPPGWSLVGNQPQHF.

This clonotype was seen at least ten times. The chain joins TRBV12-3 or TRBV12-4 to TRBJ2-5; a possible D gene is TRBD1 (6 bases). Trimming left V 8 bases short and J 1 base short, with 11 bases between. The CDR3 runs 13 residues. CDR3 region: CASSQGPQETQYF. In DNA form, the CDR3 reads TGTGCCAGCTCCCAGGGGCCCCAAGAGACCCAGTACTTC.

This clonotype was observed at least ten times. This rearrangement joins TRBV5-1 to TRBJ2-1; D might be TRBD2 (5 bases). This CDR3 spans 15 amino acids. V lost 0 bases to trimming and J lost 10 bases, with 17 bases between them. Per the germline V gene, CDR1 is SGHRS and CDR2 is YFSETQ. CDR3 sequence reads: CASSLGTSGYGEQFF. The DNA for the CDR3 is TGCGCCAGCAGCTTGGGGACTTCTGGGTATGGGGAGCAGTTCTTC.

This clonotype was recorded at least ten times. CDR3 amino acids: CASSFSGTPRVDTEAFF. In DNA form, the CDR3 reads TGTGCCAGCAGTTTCTCCGGGACCCCAAGGGTGGACACTGAAGCTTTCTTT. The V and J genes are TRBV12-3 or TRBV12-4 and TRBJ1-1; the D gene is possibly TRBD1 (5 bases). The ends were cut back, 3 bases at V and 3 bases at J, with 20 bases in the middle. This CDR3 region has 17 residues.

This chain links TRBV5-1 with TRBJ2-7, with D possibly being TRBD2 (5 bases). V dropped 2 bases and J dropped 3 bases, with 15 bases sitting between them. The CDR3 runs 15 residues. The germline gives CDR1 SGHRS, CDR2 YFSETQ. The DNA for the CDR3 is TGCGCCAGCAGCTTAATTAATTCGAGGGACTACGAGCAGTACTTC. It is translated as CASSLINSRDYEQYF.

The chain has TRBV4-1 and TRBJ2-5; possible D gene TRBD1, 6 bases. Germline V gene sequence: CDR1 MGHRA, CDR2 YSYEKL. The V end was cut by 3 bases, the J end by 3 bases, with 23 bases between. The CDR3 is made up of 18 amino acids. The chain's CDR3 is CASSHYDRRRSMKETQYF. The DNA for the CDR3 is TGCGCCAGCAGCCATTACGACAGGAGGCGCTCAATGAAAGAGACCCAGTACTTC.

This clonotype was seen repeatedly, ten times or more. The gene calls are TRBV15 and TRBJ1-2, with no clear D. The CDR3 runs 13 residues. Germline CDR1 reads LNHNV; CDR2 reads YYDKDF (reference sequence). The ends were cut back, 0 bases at V and 8 bases at J, with 10 bases in the middle. CDR3 residues: CATSRDRAWGYTF. In nucleotides, the CDR3 is TGTGCCACCAGCAGAGATAGGGCTTGGGGCTACACCTTC.

This clonotype was recorded at least ten times. The chain employs TRBV7-2 and TRBJ2-7; TRBD1 might be the D (6 bases). V was clipped by 4 bases and J by 3 bases, with 10 bases between them. The V gene's germline CDR1 is SGHTA and CDR2 FQGNSA. This CDR3 is built from 13 residues. CDR3 bases: TGTGCCAGCAGCTCGACAGGTTACTACGAGCAGTACTTC. It yields the protein CASSSTGYYEQYF.

This clonotype came up many times. The chain couples TRBV12-5 to TRBJ2-7, with no clear D. Germline values: CDR1 LGHNT, CDR2 FRNRAP. The V and J ends lost 5 bases and 1 base respectively, with 12 bases between them. CDR3 length: 14 residues. CDR3 sequence (DNA): TGTGCTAGTGGTCCCAGCGCGGCGTCCTACGAGCAGTACTTC. It encodes CASGPSAASYEQYF.

This clonotype was picked up a small number of times. This chain connects TRBV9 to TRBJ2-2, with TRBD1 matching 11 bases. After removal of 2 bases from V and 4 bases from J, the junction contained 10 bases not matched to a gene. Germline loops: CDR1 SGDLS, CDR2 YYNGEE. The CDR3 has 18 amino acids. CDR3 nucleotides: TGTGCCAGCAGCGTGGACGCGGACAGGGGGCATATCACCGGGGAGCTGTTTTTT. The encoded protein is CASSVDADRGHITGELFF. Together with reference TRBV9 and TRBJ2-2, the CDR3 gives the full variable domain: DSGVTQTPKHLITATGQRVTLRCSPRSGDLSVYWYQQSLDQGLQFLIQYYNGEERAKGNILERFSAQQFPDLHSELNLSSLELGDSALYFCASSVDADRGHITGELFFGEGSRLTVL.